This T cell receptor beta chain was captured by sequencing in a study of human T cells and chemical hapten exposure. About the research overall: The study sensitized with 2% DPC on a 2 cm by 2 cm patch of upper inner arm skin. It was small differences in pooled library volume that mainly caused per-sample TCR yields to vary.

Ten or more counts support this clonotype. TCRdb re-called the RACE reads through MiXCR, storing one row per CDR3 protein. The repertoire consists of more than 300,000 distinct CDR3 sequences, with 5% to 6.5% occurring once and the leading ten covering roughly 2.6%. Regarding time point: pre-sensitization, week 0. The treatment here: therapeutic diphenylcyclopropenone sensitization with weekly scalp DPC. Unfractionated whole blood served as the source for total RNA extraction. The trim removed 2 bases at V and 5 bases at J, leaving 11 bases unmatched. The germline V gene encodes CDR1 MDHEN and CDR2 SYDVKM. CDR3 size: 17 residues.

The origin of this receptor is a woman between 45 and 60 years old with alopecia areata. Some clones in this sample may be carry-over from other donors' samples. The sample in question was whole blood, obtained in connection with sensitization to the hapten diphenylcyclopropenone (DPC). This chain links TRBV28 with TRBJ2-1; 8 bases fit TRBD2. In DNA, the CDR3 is TGTGCCAGCAGTTTAAGGCCCGGACTAGCTCCAAACAATGAGCAGTTCTTC. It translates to CASSLRPGLAPNNEQFF.